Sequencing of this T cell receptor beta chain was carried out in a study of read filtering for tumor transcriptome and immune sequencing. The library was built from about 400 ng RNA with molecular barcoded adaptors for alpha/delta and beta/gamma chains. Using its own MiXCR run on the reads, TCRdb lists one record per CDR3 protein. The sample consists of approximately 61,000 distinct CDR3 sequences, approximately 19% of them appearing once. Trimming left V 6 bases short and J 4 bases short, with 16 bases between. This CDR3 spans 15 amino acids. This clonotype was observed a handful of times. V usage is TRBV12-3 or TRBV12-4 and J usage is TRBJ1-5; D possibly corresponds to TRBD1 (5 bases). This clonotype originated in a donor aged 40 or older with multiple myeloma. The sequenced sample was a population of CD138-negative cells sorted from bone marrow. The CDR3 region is CASSHRETDNQPQHF. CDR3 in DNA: TGTGCCAGCAGCCACCGGGAGACAGATAATCAGCCCCAGCATTTT.